The rows below give T cell receptor beta chains drawn from one sample of a study of CD8 T cells in ankylosing spondylitis. Each CDR3 protein gets one entry after TCRdb re-called the 5' RACE reads with MiXCR. The sample includes 500,000 to 550,000 distinct CDR3 sequences, 10% to 15% seen only once; the top ten take 6.8%. Specimen: blood, either unsorted or a sorted T cell fraction (not recorded which). Receptors originate from a male donor with ankylosing spondylitis. Each CDR3 is given without its conserved first and last residue.

v_gene,j_gene,CDR3aa
TRBV12-3/TRBV12-4,TRBJ1-3,ASSFLKNRDNTIY
TRBV4-1,TRBJ1-1,ASSQRLRQGANTEAF
TRBV12-3/TRBV12-4,TRBJ2-1,ASSLTSSGRDEQF
TRBV7-8,TRBJ1-5,ASSLMGQVNQPQH
TRBV3-1,TRBJ2-7,ASSQAATSVYEQY
TRBV6-5,TRBJ2-1,ASSYWREYYNEQF
TRBV3-1,TRBJ2-2,ASSLTAAGELF
TRBV20-1,TRBJ2-6,SARVQGTGANVLT
TRBV24-1,TRBJ2-3,ATSDLASTDTQY
TRBV5-1,TRBJ2-3,ASWRLGEDTQY
TRBV12-3/TRBV12-4,TRBJ2-2,ANYRVRGSGELF
TRBV11-2,TRBJ2-2,ASSLGLAVNTGELF
TRBV5-1,TRBJ2-5,ASSLASRQETQY
TRBV7-9,TRBJ2-4,ASSFDRAKNIQY
TRBV25-1,TRBJ1-2,ASSEHQRTGNYGYT
TRBV20-1,TRBJ1-2,SADPTGGGGYGYT
TRBV20-1,TRBJ2-5,SANLWTSGRPGETQY
TRBV18,TRBJ2-5,ASSPPSTGQETQY
TRBV6-1,TRBJ1-2,ASSPQGPANYGYT
TRBV12-3/TRBV12-4,TRBJ1-6,ASSLGLGTPDSPLH
TRBV15,TRBJ2-2,ATSRAASTGELF
TRBV18,TRBJ1-5,ASSLDRPSSNQPQH
TRBV20-1,TRBJ2-1,SARATPDYNEQF
TRBV7-2,TRBJ2-2,ASSTRNTGELF
TRBV11-2,TRBJ1-1,ASLLTMNTEAF
TRBV20-1,TRBJ2-6,SASRGLIMAGANVLT
TRBV10-3,TRBJ2-3,AISGTSASDTQY
TRBV12-3/TRBV12-4,TRBJ1-5,ASSFRGTQPQH
TRBV30,TRBJ2-3,AWARGADTQY
TRBV5-1,TRBJ1-1,ASSTIRLGSTEAF
TRBV27,TRBJ2-2,ASSLSWGHRGPGELF
TRBV10-3,TRBJ2-2,AISQQGDGELF
TRBV18,TRBJ2-7,ASSPDREQWGQY
TRBV24-1,TRBJ2-1,ATSDPGTSEYNEQF
TRBV20-1,TRBJ2-1,SARDGTRPYNEQF
TRBV5-1,TRBJ2-3,ASHLTGSGVDTQY
TRBV5-1,TRBJ2-5,ASSRELQETQY
TRBV4-2,TRBJ1-3,ASSQEASYSGNTIY
TRBV7-2,TRBJ2-2,ASSLELSLTGELF
TRBV6-1,TRBJ1-5,GLGERQPQH
TRBV9,TRBJ2-3,ASSVADTQY
TRBV7-2,TRBJ2-2,ASSPGPGTGELF
TRBV3-1,TRBJ2-5,ASSHPTGPRQETQY
TRBV11-2,TRBJ2-7,ASSSGGRFLRQY
TRBV3-1,TRBJ2-3,ASSHPHGADTQY
TRBV20-1,TRBJ2-5,SARVGVPGISETQY
TRBV24-1,TRBJ2-3,ATSELRGRTDTQY
TRBV20-1,TRBJ1-1,SAQQRGEAF
TRBV15,TRBJ2-3,ATSFGRAADTQY
TRBV6-4,TRBJ2-1,ATGLESSYNEQF
TRBV2,TRBJ2-1,ASSSTVGSGTSGSNEQF
TRBV5-6,TRBJ1-5,ASSLVDQPQH
TRBV18,TRBJ2-2,ASSPLQGDTGELF
TRBV12-3/TRBV12-4,TRBJ1-5,ASSPAGTGVQPQH
TRBV25-1,TRBJ2-7,ASSRDIYEQY
TRBV7-8,TRBJ2-6,ASSPSGSNVLT
TRBV7-9,TRBJ2-5,ASSSGTSDSYLETQY
TRBV20-1,TRBJ1-5,SAISGPGQPQH
TRBV5-6,TRBJ2-1,ASSLKLREGSYNEQF
TRBV29-1,TRBJ2-7,SVKRDTYEQY